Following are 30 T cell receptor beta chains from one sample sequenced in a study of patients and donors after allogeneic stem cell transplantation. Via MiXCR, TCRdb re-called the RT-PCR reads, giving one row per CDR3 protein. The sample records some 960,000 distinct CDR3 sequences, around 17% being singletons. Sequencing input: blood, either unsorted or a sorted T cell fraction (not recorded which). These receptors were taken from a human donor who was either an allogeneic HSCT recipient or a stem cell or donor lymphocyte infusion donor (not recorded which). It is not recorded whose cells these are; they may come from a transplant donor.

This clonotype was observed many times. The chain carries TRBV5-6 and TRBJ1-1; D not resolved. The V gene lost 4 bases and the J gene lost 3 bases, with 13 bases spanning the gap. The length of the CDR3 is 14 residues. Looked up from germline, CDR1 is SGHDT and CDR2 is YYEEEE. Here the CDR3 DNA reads TGTGCCAGCAGCAACTACGGACTGCACACTGAAGCTTTCTTT. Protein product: CASSNYGLHTEAFF.

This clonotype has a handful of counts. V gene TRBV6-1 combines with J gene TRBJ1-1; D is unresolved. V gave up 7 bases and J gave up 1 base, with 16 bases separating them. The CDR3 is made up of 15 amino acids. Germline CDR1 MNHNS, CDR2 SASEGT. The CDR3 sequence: CASIQQSAWNTEAFF. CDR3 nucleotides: TGTGCCAGCATTCAACAGAGTGCTTGGAACACTGAAGCTTTCTTT.

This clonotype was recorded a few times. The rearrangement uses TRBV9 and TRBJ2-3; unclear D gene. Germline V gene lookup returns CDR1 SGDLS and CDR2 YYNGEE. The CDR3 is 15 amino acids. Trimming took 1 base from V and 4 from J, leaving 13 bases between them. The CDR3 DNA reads TGTGCCAGCAGCGTAACGGTCGGTAGGGCAGATACGCAGTATTTT. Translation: CASSVTVGRADTQYF.

This chain's CDR3 is CASSLGTKRSLMHEQYF. The CDR3 coding sequence is TGTGCCAGCAGCTTGGGGACCAAGAGATCCTTAATGCACGAGCAGTACTTC. The chain uses TRBV5-4 and TRBJ2-7; D is ambiguous. The ends were cut back, 0 bases at V and 5 bases at J, with 21 bases in the middle. The CDR3 covers 17 residues. In germline, CDR1 is SGHNT, CDR2 YYREEE (reference sequence).

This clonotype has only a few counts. This chain's CDR3 is CASGAGGGYNEQFF. CDR3 nucleotides: TGTGCCAGCGGGGCGGGAGGGGGCTACAATGAGCAGTTCTTC. This chain connects TRBV6-1 to TRBJ2-1, with TRBD2 identical over 9 bases. Germline values: CDR1 MNHNS, CDR2 SASEGT. V lost 8 bases to trimming and J lost 3 bases; unmatched junction nucleotides: 5. The length of the CDR3 is 14 residues.

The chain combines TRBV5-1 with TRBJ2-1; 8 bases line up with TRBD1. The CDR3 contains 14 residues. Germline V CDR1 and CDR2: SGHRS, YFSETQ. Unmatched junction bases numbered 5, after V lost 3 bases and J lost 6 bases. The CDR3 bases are TGCGCCAGCAGCTCGGACAGGGTTTTCAATGAGCAGTTCTTC. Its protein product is CASSSDRVFNEQFF.

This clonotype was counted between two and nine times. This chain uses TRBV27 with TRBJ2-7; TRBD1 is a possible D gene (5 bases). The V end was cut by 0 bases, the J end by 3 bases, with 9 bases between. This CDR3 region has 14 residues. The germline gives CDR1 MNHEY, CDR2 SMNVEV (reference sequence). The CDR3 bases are TGTGCCAGCAGTTTATCGGGGCGAGTCTACGAGCAGTACTTC. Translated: CASSLSGRVYEQYF.

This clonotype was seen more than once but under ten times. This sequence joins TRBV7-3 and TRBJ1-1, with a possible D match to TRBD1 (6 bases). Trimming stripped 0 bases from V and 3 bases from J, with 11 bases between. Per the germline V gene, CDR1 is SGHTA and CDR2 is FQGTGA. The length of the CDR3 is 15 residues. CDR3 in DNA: TGTGCCAGCAGCTTAACTGGGGGGGCCTACACTGAAGCTTTCTTT. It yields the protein CASSLTGGAYTEAFF. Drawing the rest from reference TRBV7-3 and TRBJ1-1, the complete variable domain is GAGVSQTPSNKVTEKGKYVELRCDPISGHTALYWYRQSLGQGPEFLIYFQGTGAADDSGLPNDRFFAVRPEGSVSTLKIQRTERGDSAVYLCASSLTGGAYTEAFFGQGTRLTVV.

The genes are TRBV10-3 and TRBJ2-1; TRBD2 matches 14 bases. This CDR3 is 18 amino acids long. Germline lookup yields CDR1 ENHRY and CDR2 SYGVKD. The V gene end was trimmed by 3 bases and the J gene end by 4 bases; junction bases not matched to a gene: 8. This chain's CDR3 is CAISDGGTSGRGYNEQFF. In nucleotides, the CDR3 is TGTGCCATCAGTGATGGGGGGACTAGCGGGAGAGGATACAATGAGCAGTTCTTC.

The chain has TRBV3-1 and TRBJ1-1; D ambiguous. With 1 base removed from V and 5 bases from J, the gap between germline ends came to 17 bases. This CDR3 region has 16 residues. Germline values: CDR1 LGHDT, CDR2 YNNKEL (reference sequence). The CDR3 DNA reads TGTGCCAGCAGCCAAGCCCGGTCCTCCCAGGTTACTGAAGCTTTCTTT. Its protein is CASSQARSSQVTEAFF.

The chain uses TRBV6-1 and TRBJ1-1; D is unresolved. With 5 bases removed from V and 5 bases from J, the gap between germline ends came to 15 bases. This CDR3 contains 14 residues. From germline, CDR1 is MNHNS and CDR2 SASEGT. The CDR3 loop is CASSQGRAGTEAFF. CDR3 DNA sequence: TGTGCCAGCAGTCAAGGTCGGGCGGGAACTGAAGCTTTCTTT.

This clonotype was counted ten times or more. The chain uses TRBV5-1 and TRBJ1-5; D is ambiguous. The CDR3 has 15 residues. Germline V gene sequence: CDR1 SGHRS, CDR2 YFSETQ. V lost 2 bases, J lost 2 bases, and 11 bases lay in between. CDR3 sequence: CASSFSGRGNQPQHF. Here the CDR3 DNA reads TGCGCCAGCAGCTTCTCGGGTAGGGGCAATCAGCCCCAGCATTTT.

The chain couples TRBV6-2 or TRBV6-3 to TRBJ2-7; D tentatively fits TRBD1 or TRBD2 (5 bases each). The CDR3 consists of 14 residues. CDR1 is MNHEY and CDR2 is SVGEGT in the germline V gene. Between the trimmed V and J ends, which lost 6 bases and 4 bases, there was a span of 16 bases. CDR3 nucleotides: TGTGCCAGCAGCCGGGGCCTTGGGGATTACGAGCAGTACTTC. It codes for CASSRGLGDYEQYF.

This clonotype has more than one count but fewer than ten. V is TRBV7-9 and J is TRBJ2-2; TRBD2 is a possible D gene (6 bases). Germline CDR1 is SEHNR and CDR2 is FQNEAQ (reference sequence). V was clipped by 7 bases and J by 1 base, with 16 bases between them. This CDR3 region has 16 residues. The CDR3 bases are TGTGCCAGCACGGAGGGGCAGGGCCGGAACACCGGGGAGCTGTTTTTT. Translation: CASTEGQGRNTGELFF.

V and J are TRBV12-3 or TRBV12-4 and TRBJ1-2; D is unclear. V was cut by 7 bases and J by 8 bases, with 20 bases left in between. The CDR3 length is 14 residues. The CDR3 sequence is CASTPAAGNLGYTF. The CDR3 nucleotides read TGTGCCAGCACCCCCGCGGCGGGTAACCTCGGCTACACCTTC.

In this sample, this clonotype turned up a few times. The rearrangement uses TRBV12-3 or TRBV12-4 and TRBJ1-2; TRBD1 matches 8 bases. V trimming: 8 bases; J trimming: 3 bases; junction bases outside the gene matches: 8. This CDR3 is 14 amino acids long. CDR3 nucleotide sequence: TGTGCCAGCGGTAAGACAGGGGCGGACTATGGCTACACCTTC. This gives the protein CASGKTGADYGYTF.

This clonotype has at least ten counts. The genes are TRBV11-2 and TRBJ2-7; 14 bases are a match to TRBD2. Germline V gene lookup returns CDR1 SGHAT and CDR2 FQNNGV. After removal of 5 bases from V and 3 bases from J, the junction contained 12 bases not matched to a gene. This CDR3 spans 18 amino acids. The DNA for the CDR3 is TGTGCCAGCAGCCGAAAATCCGGGACTAGCGGGGGATACTACGAGCAGTACTTC. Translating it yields CASSRKSGTSGGYYEQYF.

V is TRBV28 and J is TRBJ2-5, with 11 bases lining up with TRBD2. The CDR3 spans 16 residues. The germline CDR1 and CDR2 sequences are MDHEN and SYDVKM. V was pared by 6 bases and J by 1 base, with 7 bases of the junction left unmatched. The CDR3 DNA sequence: TGTGCCAGCAGAGGGACTAGCGGACCTCGCCAAGAGACCCAGTACTTC. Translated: CASRGTSGPRQETQYF.

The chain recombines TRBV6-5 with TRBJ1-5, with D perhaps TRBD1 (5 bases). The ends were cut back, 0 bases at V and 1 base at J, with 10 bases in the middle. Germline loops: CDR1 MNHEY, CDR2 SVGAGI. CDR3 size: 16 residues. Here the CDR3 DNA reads TGTGCCAGCAGTTACTCAGGGGACGGCAGCAATCAGCCCCAGCATTTT. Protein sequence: CASSYSGDGSNQPQHF.

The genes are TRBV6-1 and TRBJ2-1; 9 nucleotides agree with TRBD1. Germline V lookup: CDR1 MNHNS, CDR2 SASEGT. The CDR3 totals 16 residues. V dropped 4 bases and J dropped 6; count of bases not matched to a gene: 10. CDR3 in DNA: TGTGCCAGCAGTGGTTCTGGGGGACAGGGTGGCAATGAGCAGTTCTTC. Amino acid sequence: CASSGSGGQGGNEQFF.

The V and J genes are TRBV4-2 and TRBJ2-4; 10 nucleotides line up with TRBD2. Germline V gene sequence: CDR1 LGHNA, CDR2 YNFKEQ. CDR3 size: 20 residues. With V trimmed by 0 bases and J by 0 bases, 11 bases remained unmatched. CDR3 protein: CASSQEVKAGGLLAKNIQYF. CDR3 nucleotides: TGTGCCAGCAGCCAAGAGGTCAAAGCGGGGGGGCTTCTAGCCAAAAACATTCAGTACTTC.

This CDR3 is CASSYSQGVRAGYTF. The CDR3, as DNA: TGTGCCAGCAGTTACTCGCAGGGAGTGAGGGCTGGCTACACCTTC. V and J are TRBV6-5 and TRBJ1-2; D is possibly TRBD1 (5 bases). Germline V gene data show CDR1 as MNHEY and CDR2 as SVGAGI. The V end lost 0 bases, the J end lost 7 bases, and 15 bases lay between the germline ends. CDR3 size: 15 residues.

The CDR3 DNA sequence: TGTGCCAGCAGACCATACACAGATACGCAGTATTTT. This gives the protein CASRPYTDTQYF. The J gene is TRBJ2-3, the V gene TRBV2; no clear D gene. Trimming cost V 6 bases and J 2 bases, with 6 bases left between them. The CDR3 is 12 residues long. The V gene's germline CDR1 is SNHLY and CDR2 FYNNEI.

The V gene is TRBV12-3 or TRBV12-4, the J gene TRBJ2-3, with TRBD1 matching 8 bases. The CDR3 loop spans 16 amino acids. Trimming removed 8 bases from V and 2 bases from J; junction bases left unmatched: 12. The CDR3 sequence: CASCYQGQAVTDTQYF. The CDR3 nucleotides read TGTGCCAGCTGCTATCAGGGACAGGCCGTCACAGATACGCAGTATTTT.

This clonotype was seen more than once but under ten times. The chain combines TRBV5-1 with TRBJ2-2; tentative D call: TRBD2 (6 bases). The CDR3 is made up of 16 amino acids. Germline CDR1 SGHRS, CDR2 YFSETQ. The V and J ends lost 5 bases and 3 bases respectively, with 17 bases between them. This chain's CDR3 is CASRRGIADYTGELFF. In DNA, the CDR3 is TGCGCCAGCAGGCGGGGAATAGCGGATTACACCGGGGAGCTGTTTTTT.

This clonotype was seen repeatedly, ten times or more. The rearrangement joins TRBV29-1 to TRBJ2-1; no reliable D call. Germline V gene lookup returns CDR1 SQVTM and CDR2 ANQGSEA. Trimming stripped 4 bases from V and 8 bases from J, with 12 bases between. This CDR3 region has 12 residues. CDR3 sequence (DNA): TGCAGCGTTGTAGAAAGCACCTATGAGCAGTTCTTC. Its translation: CSVVESTYEQFF.

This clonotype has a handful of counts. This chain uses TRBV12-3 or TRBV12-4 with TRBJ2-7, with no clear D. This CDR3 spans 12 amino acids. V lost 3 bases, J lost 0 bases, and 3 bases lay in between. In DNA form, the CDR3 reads TGTGCCAGCAGTTTTGCCTCCTACGAGCAGTACTTC. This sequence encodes CASSFASYEQYF.

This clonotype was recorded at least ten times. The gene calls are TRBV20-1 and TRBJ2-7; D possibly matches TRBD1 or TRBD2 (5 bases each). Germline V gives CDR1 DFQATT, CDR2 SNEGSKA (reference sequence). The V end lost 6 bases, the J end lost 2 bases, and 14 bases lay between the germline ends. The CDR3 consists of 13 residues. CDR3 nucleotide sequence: TGCAGTGCCCAACGGGACGGCACCTACGAGCAGTACTTC. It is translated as CSAQRDGTYEQYF.

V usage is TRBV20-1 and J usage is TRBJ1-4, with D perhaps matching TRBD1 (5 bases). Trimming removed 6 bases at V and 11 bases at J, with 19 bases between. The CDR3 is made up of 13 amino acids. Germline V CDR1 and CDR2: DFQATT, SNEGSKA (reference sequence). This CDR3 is CSALQGLELKLFF. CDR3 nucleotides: TGCAGTGCACTGCAGGGCCTCGAGTTGAAACTGTTTTTT.

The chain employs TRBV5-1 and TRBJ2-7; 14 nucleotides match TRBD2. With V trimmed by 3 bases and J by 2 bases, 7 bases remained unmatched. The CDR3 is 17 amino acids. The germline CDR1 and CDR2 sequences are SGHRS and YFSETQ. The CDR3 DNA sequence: TGCGCCAGCAGCTGGGGGACTAGCGGGGGCTCTACCTACGAGCAGTACTTC. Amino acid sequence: CASSWGTSGGSTYEQYF.